Listed below are T cell receptor beta chains from one sample, sequenced in a study of blood T cell repertoires in COVID-19. Profiled with immunoSEQ multiplex PCR; TCRdb holds only in-frame clones, not every one. The sample contains 95,000 to 130,000 clones, around four fifths of which appear only once. The sequenced sample was peripheral blood. The source of these receptors is a man aged 70 or older with active or convalescent COVID-19. CDR3s include the opening cysteine and the closing phenylalanine or tryptophan. D genes are given only for firm matches. Rows may omit the clone size; those that give it use once, few, many or a size class.

clone size	V gene	D gene	J gene	CDR3 protein	CDR3 DNA
-	TRBV6-5	TRBD1	TRBJ1-3	CASSTGASTGNTIYF	TGTGCCAGCAGTACAGGGGCCTCAACTGGAAACACCATATATTTT
-	TRBV18	-	TRBJ1-2	CASSREERRGYTF	TGTGCCAGCTCACGAGAAGAACGGAGGGGCTACACCTTC
-	TRBV2	TRBD1	TRBJ2-1	CASLLDRGWDEQFF	TGTGCCAGCCTCCTGGACAGGGGCTGGGATGAGCAGTTCTTC
-	TRBV5-6	TRBD1	TRBJ1-2	CASSPGQVSNYGYTF	TGTGCCAGCAGCCCGGGACAGGTATCTAACTATGGCTACACCTTC
-	TRBV19	-	TRBJ1-2	CASSIAQGSGYGYTF	TGTGCCAGTAGTATCGCCCAGGGGAGTGGGTATGGCTACACCTTC
-	TRBV6-5	-	TRBJ1-2	CASSYWDSGGYTF	TGTGCCAGCAGTTACTGGGACTCCGGTGGCTACACCTTC
-	TRBV10-2	TRBD2	TRBJ2-1	CASSESSGSGRGSYNEQFF	TGCGCCAGCAGTGAGTCGTCGGGTAGCGGGAGGGGTTCCTACAATGAGCAGTTCTTC
many	TRBV28	TRBD1	TRBJ1-5	CASSQRQGYNQPQHF	TGTGCCAGCAGTCAAAGACAGGGATACAATCAGCCCCAGCATTTT
-	TRBV6-5	TRBD1	TRBJ2-4	CASSQGDRDVYF	TGTGCCAGCAGTCAGGGAGACAGGGATGTTTACTTC
-	TRBV5-1	-	TRBJ2-2	CASRPDRTGELFF	TGCGCCAGCCGTCCAGATCGCACCGGGGAGCTGTTTTTT
-	TRBV27	TRBD1	TRBJ2-7	CASSYRQGAYEQYF	TGTGCCAGCAGTTATAGACAGGGGGCCTACGAGCAGTACTTC
-	TRBV5-1	-	TRBJ2-7	CASSLGLRDYEQYF	TGCGCCAGCAGCTTGGGATTACGGGATTACGAGCAGTACTTC
-	TRBV4-3	-	TRBJ2-2	CASSQDPRNTGELFF	TGCGCCAGCAGCCAAGATCCCAGGAACACCGGGGAGCTGTTTTTT
-	TRBV6-2/TRBV6-3	-	TRBJ1-2	CASSSAGGYGYTF	TGTGCCAGCAGTTCCGCAGGTGGATATGGCTACACCTTC
-	TRBV6-6	TRBD1	TRBJ2-2	CASSPGQGNTGELFF	TGTGCCAGCAGTCCGGGACAGGGGAACACCGGGGAGCTGTTTTTT
few	TRBV5-1	-	TRBJ1-1	CASSPDPGTTNTEAFF	TGCGCCAGCAGCCCTGACCCCGGGACAACAAACACTGAAGCTTTCTTT
once	TRBV30	-	TRBJ1-2	CAWSTTWGYTF	TGTGCCTGGAGTACCACATGGGGCTACACCTTC
-	TRBV7-8	TRBD2	TRBJ2-3	CASSRLASSTDTQYF	TGTGCCAGCAGCCGACTAGCCTCTAGCACAGATACGCAGTATTTT
few	TRBV18	-	TRBJ1-5	CASSPAGNQPQHF	TGTGCCAGCTCACCCGCCGGGAATCAGCCCCAGCATTTT
-	TRBV27	-	TRBJ1-1	CASRPDRELNTEAFF	TGTGCCAGCAGGCCGGACAGAGAGCTGAACACTGAAGCTTTCTTT
-	TRBV11-3	-	TRBJ1-1	CASSLGGGMNTEAFF	TGTGCCAGCAGCTTAGGGGGAGGGATGAACACTGAAGCTTTCTTT
-	TRBV6-5	-	TRBJ2-2	CASSRLREGTGELFF	TGTGCCAGCAGTCGACTGCGGGAAGGCACCGGGGAGCTGTTTTTT
-	TRBV13	TRBD2	TRBJ2-1	CASSLGGGASSYNEQFF	TGTGCCAGCAGCTTAGGCGGGGGGGCTTCCTCCTACAATGAGCAGTTCTTC
-	TRBV7-6	-	TRBJ2-7	CASSLGTLSYEQYF	TGTGCCAGCAGCTTAGGTACTCTCTCCTACGAGCAGTACTTC
-	TRBV30	TRBD1	TRBJ1-2	CAWSIVLGQLYGYTF	TGTGCCTGGAGTATCGTGTTGGGACAGCTCTATGGCTACACCTTC
once	TRBV28	-	TRBJ2-7	CASSFNTAYEQYF	TGTGCCAGCAGTTTTAACACCGCCTACGAGCAGTACTTC
once	TRBV6-2/TRBV6-3	TRBD1	TRBJ1-3	CASSADRGPGNTIYF	TGTGCCAGCAGCGCCGACAGGGGGCCAGGAAACACCATATATTTT
-	TRBV27	TRBD1	TRBJ1-6	CASSLQGARNSPLHF	TGTGCCAGCAGTTTACAGGGGGCCAGGAATTCACCCCTCCACTTT
-	TRBV7-9	TRBD1	TRBJ1-2	CASSPRQGAGDYGYTF	TGTGCCAGCAGCCCCCGACAGGGGGCCGGTGACTATGGCTACACCTTC
-	TRBV10-3	TRBD2	TRBJ2-1	CASRTSGRPSYNEQFF	TGTGCCTCTCGGACTAGCGGGAGACCCTCCTACAATGAGCAGTTCTTC
-	TRBV30	-	TRBJ1-3	CAWRGVAGNTIYF	TGTGCCTGGAGAGGGGTCGCTGGAAACACCATATATTTT
-	TRBV5-4	TRBD2	TRBJ2-6	CASSGTSGAGANVLTF	TGTGCCAGCAGCGGAACTAGCGGAGCCGGGGCCAACGTCCTGACTTTC
-	TRBV2	TRBD1	TRBJ1-2	CASSSAPGQIYGYTF	TGTGCCAGCAGTTCTGCCCCGGGACAGATCTATGGCTACACCTTC